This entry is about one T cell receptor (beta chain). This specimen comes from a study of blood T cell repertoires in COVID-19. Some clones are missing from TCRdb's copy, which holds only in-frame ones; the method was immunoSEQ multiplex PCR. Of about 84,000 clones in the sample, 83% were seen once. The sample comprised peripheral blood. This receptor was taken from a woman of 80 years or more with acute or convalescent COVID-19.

The CDR3 DNA sequence: TGTGCCAGCTCACCACCCGGGACAGGAAGGAACACCGGGGAGCTGTTTTTT. The encoded protein is CASSPPGTGRNTGELFF. This chain links TRBV18 with TRBJ2-2; the match to TRBD1 covers 8 bases. This CDR3 comprises 17 residues. J was trimmed by 1 base and V by 0 bases; bases with no gene match: 4. From germline, CDR1 is KGHSH and CDR2 LQKENI.